This is a list of T cell receptor beta chains from one sample in a study of blood T cell repertoires in COVID-19. The method was immunoSEQ multiplex PCR; TCRdb's version includes in-frame clones alone and lacks a portion of them. The table shows some 100,000 clones, with roughly 85% occurring only once. Input material: peripheral blood. Receptors originate from a woman in her sixties or seventies with active or convalescent COVID-19. CDR3s include the opening cysteine and the closing phenylalanine or tryptophan. Each record gives: J gene, V gene, D gene, clone size, CDR3 length, CDR3 protein, CDR3 DNA. A D gene is named only where the DNA matches it firmly. Clone size is given for some rows only: seen once, a few or many times, or a class if the clone is expanded.

j_gene: TRBJ1-1; v_gene: TRBV2; d_gene: TRBD1; abundance: NA; len: 15; CDR3aa: CASDDRGTGYTEAFF; CDR3nt: TGTGCCAGCGACGACCGCGGGACAGGCTACACTGAAGCTTTCTTT
j_gene: TRBJ1-1; v_gene: TRBV3-1/TRBV3-2; d_gene: NA; abundance: NA; len: 12; CDR3aa: CASSLGSRGAFF; CDR3nt: TGTGCCAGCAGTTTGGGTAGCAGGGGTGCTTTCTTT
j_gene: TRBJ2-1; v_gene: TRBV7-2; d_gene: NA; abundance: NA; len: 15; CDR3aa: CASSSGGVATNEQFF; CDR3nt: TGTGCCAGCAGCTCGGGGGGCGTAGCTACCAATGAGCAGTTCTTC
j_gene: TRBJ1-1; v_gene: TRBV18; d_gene: NA; abundance: NA; len: 15; CDR3aa: CASSPSLGDLTEAFF; CDR3nt: TGTGCCAGCTCACCATCACTGGGAGATCTCACTGAAGCTTTCTTT
j_gene: TRBJ1-1; v_gene: TRBV4-3; d_gene: TRBD1; abundance: few; len: 15; CDR3aa: CASSQAWGQDTEAFF; CDR3nt: TGCGCCAGCAGCCAAGCCTGGGGACAGGACACTGAAGCTTTCTTT
j_gene: TRBJ1-5; v_gene: TRBV7-9; d_gene: NA; abundance: NA; len: 13; CDR3aa: CASSLQGNQPQHF; CDR3nt: TGTGCCAGCAGCTTACAGGGGAATCAGCCCCAGCATTTT
j_gene: TRBJ1-1; v_gene: TRBV5-5; d_gene: NA; abundance: few; len: 14; CDR3aa: CASSLEPRNTEAFF; CDR3nt: TGTGCCAGCAGCTTGGAGCCGAGGAACACTGAAGCTTTCTTT
j_gene: TRBJ1-2; v_gene: TRBV30; d_gene: TRBD1; abundance: NA; len: 13; CDR3aa: CAWSPGQGAGYTF; CDR3nt: TGTGCCTGGTCCCCGGGACAGGGCGCTGGCTACACCTTC
j_gene: TRBJ1-2; v_gene: TRBV28; d_gene: NA; abundance: few; len: 14; CDR3aa: CASSNPRRNYGYTF; CDR3nt: TGTGCCAGCAGCAACCCTAGAAGGAACTATGGCTACACCTTC
j_gene: TRBJ2-2; v_gene: TRBV19; d_gene: NA; abundance: NA; len: 15; CDR3aa: CASSLRSGDTGELFF; CDR3nt: TGTGCCAGTAGCCTTAGGTCGGGGGACACCGGGGAGCTGTTTTTT
j_gene: TRBJ2-5; v_gene: TRBV7-2; d_gene: TRBD2; abundance: NA; len: 19; CDR3aa: CASSLAPSVSGGAQETQYF; CDR3nt: TGTGCCAGCAGCTTAGCCCCCTCGGTTAGCGGGGGGGCACAAGAGACCCAGTACTTC
j_gene: TRBJ2-2; v_gene: TRBV11-3; d_gene: TRBD1; abundance: NA; len: 14; CDR3aa: CASSSGGMTGELFF; CDR3nt: TGTGCCAGCAGCTCAGGGGGAATGACCGGGGAGCTGTTTTTT
j_gene: TRBJ1-1; v_gene: TRBV4-3; d_gene: NA; abundance: NA; len: 15; CDR3aa: CASSQEQGLGTEAFF; CDR3nt: TGCGCCAGCAGCCAAGAGCAGGGTTTGGGCACTGAAGCTTTCTTT
j_gene: TRBJ1-5; v_gene: TRBV27; d_gene: NA; abundance: NA; len: 16; CDR3aa: CASQATGIKGNQPQHF; CDR3nt: TGTGCCAGCCAAGCTACAGGGATTAAGGGCAATCAGCCCCAGCATTTT
j_gene: TRBJ2-7; v_gene: TRBV5-6; d_gene: TRBD1; abundance: NA; len: 15; CDR3aa: CASSHSGTGHYEQYF; CDR3nt: TGTGCCAGCAGCCACTCCGGGACAGGCCACTACGAGCAGTACTTC
j_gene: TRBJ1-3; v_gene: TRBV7-8; d_gene: NA; abundance: NA; len: 18; CDR3aa: CASSFLGQGGLTGNTIYF; CDR3nt: TGTGCCAGCAGCTTCTTGGGGCAGGGAGGGCTTACTGGAAACACCATATATTTT
j_gene: TRBJ2-5; v_gene: TRBV6-2/TRBV6-3; d_gene: NA; abundance: NA; len: 15; CDR3aa: CASSPEAEPQETQYF; CDR3nt: TGTGCCAGCAGCCCAGAAGCGGAGCCCCAAGAGACCCAGTACTTC
j_gene: TRBJ1-2; v_gene: TRBV7-9; d_gene: TRBD1; abundance: NA; len: 14; CDR3aa: CASSSTGGSYGYTF; CDR3nt: TGTGCCAGCAGCTCCACAGGGGGCAGTTATGGCTACACCTTC
j_gene: TRBJ1-2; v_gene: TRBV7-8; d_gene: TRBD1; abundance: few; len: 11; CDR3aa: CASSSDRDHTF; CDR3nt: TGTGCCAGCAGCTCCGACAGGGACCACACCTTC
j_gene: TRBJ1-6; v_gene: TRBV4-1; d_gene: TRBD1; abundance: NA; len: 15; CDR3aa: CASSQWDRDNSPLHF; CDR3nt: TGCGCCAGCAGCCAATGGGACAGGGATAATTCACCCCTCCACTTT
j_gene: TRBJ2-7; v_gene: TRBV28; d_gene: TRBD2; abundance: NA; len: 13; CDR3aa: CASRSGLADEQYF; CDR3nt: TGTGCCAGCAGATCGGGACTAGCCGACGAGCAGTACTTC
j_gene: TRBJ1-2; v_gene: TRBV28; d_gene: TRBD1; abundance: few; len: 16; CDR3aa: CASTNFGGQGEGGYTF; CDR3nt: TGTGCCAGCACCAACTTTGGGGGACAGGGGGAGGGTGGCTACACCTTC
j_gene: TRBJ2-3; v_gene: TRBV29-1; d_gene: TRBD1; abundance: few; len: 14; CDR3aa: CSVSTGGGTDTQYF; CDR3nt: TGCAGCGTATCGACAGGGGGTGGCACAGATACGCAGTATTTT
j_gene: TRBJ1-1; v_gene: TRBV11-2; d_gene: TRBD1; abundance: few; len: 13; CDR3aa: CASSPTGGTEAFF; CDR3nt: TGTGCCAGCAGCCCCACAGGGGGCACTGAAGCTTTCTTT
j_gene: TRBJ1-1; v_gene: TRBV5-1; d_gene: TRBD1; abundance: NA; len: 16; CDR3aa: CASSRGTGGLNTEAFF; CDR3nt: TGCGCCAGCAGCCGGGGGACAGGGGGCCTGAACACTGAAGCTTTCTTT
j_gene: TRBJ2-2; v_gene: TRBV6-2/TRBV6-3; d_gene: TRBD2; abundance: NA; len: 16; CDR3aa: CASSYSAGVLTGELFF; CDR3nt: TGTGCCAGCAGTTACTCGGCGGGAGTGCTAACCGGGGAGCTGTTTTTT
j_gene: TRBJ2-2; v_gene: TRBV4-2; d_gene: TRBD1; abundance: NA; len: 16; CDR3aa: CASSQDLQGSTGELFF; CDR3nt: TGTGCCAGCAGCCAAGATCTACAGGGGAGCACCGGGGAGCTGTTTTTT
j_gene: TRBJ1-2; v_gene: TRBV28; d_gene: TRBD1; abundance: NA; len: 14; CDR3aa: CASRSGTGAGGYTF; CDR3nt: TGTGCCAGCAGATCCGGGACAGGGGCGGGTGGCTACACCTTC
j_gene: TRBJ1-1; v_gene: TRBV21-1; d_gene: NA; abundance: NA; len: 19; CDR3aa: CASNGPGQGFFVLGTEAFF; CDR3nt: TGTGCCAGCAACGGACCGGGACAGGGTTTTTTTGTGCTTGGGACTGAAGCTTTCTTT
j_gene: TRBJ2-2; v_gene: TRBV2; d_gene: NA; abundance: NA; len: 16; CDR3aa: CASSGVGSSNTGELFF; CDR3nt: TGTGCCAGCAGCGGAGTGGGTTCATCGAACACCGGGGAGCTGTTTTTT
j_gene: TRBJ1-5; v_gene: TRBV6-2/TRBV6-3; d_gene: NA; abundance: NA; len: 12; CDR3aa: CASSPPDQPQHF; CDR3nt: TGTGCCAGCAGTCCCCCCGATCAGCCCCAGCATTTT
j_gene: TRBJ2-7; v_gene: TRBV10-3; d_gene: TRBD1; abundance: NA; len: 15; CDR3aa: CAISERTGLNDEQYF; CDR3nt: TGTGCCATCAGTGAGAGGACAGGGCTCAACGACGAGCAGTACTTC
j_gene: TRBJ1-4; v_gene: TRBV2; d_gene: TRBD1; abundance: once; len: 14; CDR3aa: CASSLGQGSVKLFF; CDR3nt: TGTGCCAGCAGCCTGGGACAGGGGAGTGTGAAACTGTTTTTT
j_gene: TRBJ1-3; v_gene: TRBV28; d_gene: TRBD1; abundance: NA; len: 13; CDR3aa: CASDRDRGHTIYF; CDR3nt: TGTGCCAGCGACCGGGACAGGGGGCACACCATATATTTT
j_gene: TRBJ1-5; v_gene: TRBV6-2/TRBV6-3; d_gene: NA; abundance: NA; len: 15; CDR3aa: CASSFLRDTDQPQHF; CDR3nt: TGTGCCAGCAGTTTCCTCCGGGACACGGATCAGCCCCAGCATTTT
j_gene: TRBJ2-3; v_gene: TRBV5-4; d_gene: TRBD2; abundance: NA; len: 14; CDR3aa: CASSFRGGTDTQYF; CDR3nt: TGTGCCAGCAGCTTCCGGGGGGGCACAGATACGCAGTATTTT
j_gene: TRBJ2-5; v_gene: TRBV24-1; d_gene: NA; abundance: NA; len: 17; CDR3aa: CATSASVRAGYAETQYF; CDR3nt: TGTGCCACCAGTGCCTCAGTCAGGGCTGGTTATGCGGAGACCCAGTACTTC
j_gene: TRBJ1-6; v_gene: TRBV28; d_gene: NA; abundance: NA; len: 14; CDR3aa: CASSWRTENSPLHF; CDR3nt: TGTGCCAGCAGTTGGAGGACAGAAAATTCACCCCTCCACTTT
j_gene: TRBJ2-5; v_gene: TRBV3-1/TRBV3-2; d_gene: TRBD1; abundance: NA; len: 17; CDR3aa: CASSQVGTGRGKETQYF; CDR3nt: TGTGCCAGCAGCCAAGTAGGAACGGGCAGGGGGAAGGAGACCCAGTACTTC